Here is one T cell receptor beta chain with its context. These data originate in a study of blood T cell repertoires in COVID-19. Overall study context: Both acute and convalescent COVID-19 samples were obtained from the United States, Italy and Spain.

The assay was immunoSEQ multiplex PCR, and TCRdb's table has in-frame clones only and misses some. The repertoire consists of 250,000 or so clones, with 80% to 90% occurring once and the leading ten covering 2.5% to 3.5%. Those enrolled, adults aged roughly 18 to 100 years, came from around 25 US areas. This CDR3 is 16 amino acids long. From germline, CDR1 is KGHDR and CDR2 SFDVKD. V lost 0 bases to trimming and J lost 3 bases; unmatched junction nucleotides: 5. The material sequenced was PBMCs or T cells enriched from blood (not recorded which). This rearrangement joins TRBV24-1 to TRBJ2-3; 7 bases fit TRBD2. The TCR was taken from a woman aged 40 to 49 who had been exposed to COVID-19. The CDR3 loop reads CATSDLSGAGTDTQYF. CDR3 DNA sequence: TGTGCCACCAGTGATTTGAGCGGGGCGGGAACAGATACGCAGTATTTT.